The subject of this entry is one TCR beta chain. Its antigen is not yet known. Base-call qualities are not available, and no considerably larger clone is one nucleotide away. The record originates from a study of control samples from healthy donors and cancer patients (dated by TCRdb to 2020 to 2022). The library was obtained by the immunoSEQ multiplex PCR assay. TCRdb's version of the immuneACCESS table is confined to in-frame rearrangements and falls short of the full clone set. An unresolved V gene accounts for under half of the shortfall where checked; the remainder is of unknown origin. The sample profile shows about 46,000 clones; about nine tenths of them were found once. The ten biggest clones cover over 35% of the sample. As encoded in the germline V gene, CDR1 is MNHEY while CDR2 is SVGAGI. The CDR3 measures 11 amino acids from cysteine to phenylalanine. CDR3 DNA is the only sequence kept; it has 33 bases, read in frame from the first base. V trim: 7 bases; J trim: 6 bases; unmatched bases: 3.

The source material was PBMCs. The chain is assembled from TRBV6-5 and TRBJ2-7, with TRBD2 matching 7 junction bases. This receptor was obtained from a man aged 50-59 years with head and neck cancer. The CDR3 loop reads CASKPGGEQYF. The DNA is TGTGCCAGCAAACCGGGGGGCGAGCAGTACTTC.